Each of the 3 T cell receptor beta chains below was sequenced from the same sample in a study of cytomegalovirus exposure and HLA in healthy donors. Primers for the PCR totalled 60 Vbeta and 13 Jbeta. This table comes from immunoSEQ multiplex PCR, and its TCRdb copy is limited to in-frame clones, with some not included. The sample's table shows some 67,000 clones. Sequencing used PBMCs. Receptor source: a woman in her twenties or thirties in good health and CMV-seronegative.

The chain is built from TRBV4-1 and TRBJ1-3, with no clear D. The CDR3 has 17 residues. V shed 2 bases and J shed 0 bases, with 14 bases lying between them. Germline-derived CDR1 and CDR2 are MGHRA and YSYEKL. The chain's CDR3 is CASSQFRVGSSGNTIYF. CDR3 in DNA: TGCGCCAGCAGCCAATTTCGCGTCGGGAGCTCTGGAAACACCATATATTTT.

The chain carries TRBV28 and TRBJ2-1; perhaps TRBD1 as D (5 bases). CDR1 is MDHEN, CDR2 SYDVKM, per germline. This CDR3 region has 12 residues. V was cut by 4 bases and J by 12 bases, with 13 bases left in between. As DNA, the CDR3 is TGTGCCAGCAGTTCCTCAGGGTATTGGCAGTTCTTC. It translates to CASSSSGYWQFF. Together with reference TRBV28 and TRBJ2-1, the CDR3 gives the full variable domain: DVKVTQSSRYLVKRTGEKVFLECVQDMDHENMFWYRQDPGLGLRLIYFSYDVKMKEKGDIPEGYSVSREKKERFSLILESASTNQTSMYLCASSSSGYWQFFGPGTRLTVL.

The chain recombines TRBV5-6 with TRBJ1-1, with D unresolved. CDR3 size: 14 residues. CDR1 is SGHDT, CDR2 YYEEEE, per germline. The ends were cut back, 5 bases at V and 2 bases at J, with 13 bases in the middle. The CDR3 protein is CASRSITVNTEAFF. CDR3 in DNA: TGTGCCAGCAGGTCCATTACAGTCAACACTGAAGCTTTCTTT. The full variable domain, rest sourced from reference TRBV5-6 and TRBJ1-1, is DAGVTQSPTHLIKTRGQQVTLRCSPKSGHDTVSWYQQALGQGPQFIFQYYEEEERQRGNFPDRFSGHQFPNYSSELNVNALLLGDSALYLCASRSITVNTEAFFGQGTRLTVV.